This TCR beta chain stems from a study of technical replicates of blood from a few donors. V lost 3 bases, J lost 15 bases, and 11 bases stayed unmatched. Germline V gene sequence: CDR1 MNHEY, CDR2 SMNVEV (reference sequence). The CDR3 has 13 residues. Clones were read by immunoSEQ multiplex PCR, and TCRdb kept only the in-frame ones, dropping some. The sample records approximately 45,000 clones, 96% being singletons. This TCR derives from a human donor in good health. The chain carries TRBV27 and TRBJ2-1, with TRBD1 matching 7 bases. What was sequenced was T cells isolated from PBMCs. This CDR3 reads CASSFSPGQNMFF. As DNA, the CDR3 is TGTGCCAGCAGTTTCAGTCCGGGACAGAATATGTTCTTC.